This T cell receptor (beta chain) stems from a study of T-cell reconstitution after alpha-beta-depleted transplantation in children. V lost 0 bases to trimming and J lost 1 base, with 6 bases between them. This CDR3 spans 14 amino acids. Germline lookup yields CDR1 MGHRA and CDR2 YSYEKL. TCRbeta library preparation incorporated unique molecular identifiers. TCRdb reprocessed the PCR reads via MiXCR and lists one record per CDR3 protein. This table holds 98,000 or so distinct CDR3 sequences, around a quarter found once. The sequence came from a boy aged 2 to 10 with acute lymphoblastic leukemia, due to receive a stem cell transplant. The source material was PBMCs, sampled before TCRalphabeta/CD19-depleted stem cell transplant. This chain joins TRBV4-1 and TRBJ2-5; the D gene is possibly TRBD2 (5 bases). CDR3 protein: CASSQDGLQETQYF. In DNA, the CDR3 is TGCGCCAGCAGCCAAGATGGACTCCAAGAGACCCAGTACTTC.